These 18 T cell receptor beta chains came from one sample sequenced in a study of cytomegalovirus exposure and HLA in healthy donors. TCRdb's copy holds only in-frame clones and misses some; the assay was immunoSEQ multiplex PCR. The profile shows roughly 60,000 clones, 95% to 96% of them singletons. The material sequenced was PBMCs. Receptor source: a young man in good health and CMV-seronegative.

The chain couples TRBV7-9 to TRBJ2-7; D not certain. The germline V gene encodes CDR1 SEHNR and CDR2 FQNEAQ (reference sequence). The V and J ends lost 5 bases and 3 bases respectively, with 11 bases between them. The CDR3 is made up of 13 amino acids. The CDR3 DNA reads TGTGCCAGCAGCCCCCCAGCAGGCTACGAGCAGTACTTC. It encodes CASSPPAGYEQYF.

The chain joins TRBV7-2 to TRBJ2-7; 9 bases agree with TRBD2. Looked up from germline, CDR1 is SGHTA and CDR2 is FQGNSA. This CDR3 region has 14 residues. J lost 10 bases, V lost 5 bases, and 12 bases had no gene match. The CDR3 sequence: CASSPRGREGRQYF. CDR3 DNA sequence: TGTGCCAGCAGCCCAAGGGGGCGGGAGGGCCGACAGTACTTC. The full variable domain, with the rest looked up from reference TRBV7-2 and TRBJ2-7, is GAGVSQSPSNKVTEKGKDVELRCDPISGHTALYWYRQSLGQGLEFLIYFQGNSAPDKSGLPSDRFSAERTGGSVSTLTIQRTQQEDSAVYLCASSPRGREGRQYFGPGTRLTVT.

The V and J genes are TRBV2 and TRBJ1-5; a weak D match, TRBD1 (6 bases). Trimming left V 6 bases short and J 7 bases short, with 16 bases between. This CDR3 has 14 amino acids. CDR1 is SNHLY, CDR2 FYNNEI, per germline. CDR3 region: CASSDYRVGQPQHF. The CDR3 nucleotides read TGTGCCAGCAGCGACTACAGGGTTGGACAGCCCCAGCATTTT.

The CDR3 loop is CSVEFFVGGGHYNEQFF. CDR3 coding DNA: TGCAGCGTTGAATTTTTTGTTGGAGGGGGCCACTACAATGAGCAGTTCTTC. J is TRBJ2-1 and V is TRBV29-1, with a weak D call TRBD1 (7 bases). Germline V CDR1 and CDR2: SQVTM, ANQGSEA. The CDR3 covers 17 residues. The V end was cut by 2 bases, the J end by 3 bases, with 20 bases between.

The V and J genes are TRBV6-5 and TRBJ2-5; D call uncertain. The length of the CDR3 is 14 residues. Germline CDR1 and CDR2: MNHEY and SVGAGI. V lost 0 bases to trimming and J lost 4 bases, with 9 bases between them. CDR3 residues: CASSYSYSTETQYF. DNA of the CDR3: TGTGCCAGCAGTTACTCGTACAGTACAGAGACCCAGTACTTC.

This clone was seen only once. This chain connects TRBV5-6 to TRBJ1-5; D might be TRBD1 (5 bases). With 4 bases removed from V and 2 bases from J, the gap between germline ends came to 13 bases. This CDR3 contains 15 residues. Germline CDR1 SGHDT, CDR2 YYEEEE. The CDR3 DNA sequence: TGTGCCAGCAGCACCGACAGTACTGGCAATCAGCCCCAGCATTTT. This encodes CASSTDSTGNQPQHF.

The gene calls are TRBV2 and TRBJ2-7; 9 bases fit TRBD1. The CDR3 consists of 14 residues. Looked up from germline, CDR1 is SNHLY and CDR2 is FYNNEI. The V gene end was trimmed by 6 bases and the J gene end by 4 bases; junction bases not matched to a gene: 7. CDR3: CASSVGQGEYEQYF. Written as DNA, the CDR3 is TGTGCCAGCAGCGTGGGACAGGGCGAGTACGAGCAGTACTTC.

The rearrangement joins TRBV27 to TRBJ1-1, with D hard to call. CDR1 is MNHEY and CDR2 is SMNVEV in the germline V gene (reference sequence). This CDR3 comprises 13 residues. Between the trimmed V and J ends, which lost 4 bases and 0 bases, there was a span of 6 bases. CDR3 nucleotides: TGTGCCAGCAGTTGGCGGGTGAACACTGAAGCTTTCTTT. This gives the protein CASSWRVNTEAFF.

V is TRBV18 and J is TRBJ1-2; D is perhaps TRBD1 (6 bases). The CDR3 contains 13 residues. Germline V gene sequence: CDR1 KGHSH, CDR2 LQKENI. The V and J ends lost 6 bases and 6 bases respectively, with 14 bases between them. As DNA, the CDR3 is TGTGCCAGCTCTGCTGACAGGCCCCATGGCTACACCTTC. Residues: CASSADRPHGYTF.

V is TRBV14 and J is TRBJ2-1, with 9 bases matching TRBD2. Trimming cost V 4 bases and J 5 bases; bases outside gene matches: 9. The CDR3 length is 16 residues. CDR1 and CDR2 from the germline V gene are SGHDN and FVKESK. The CDR3 DNA sequence: TGTGCCAGCAGCCCACTAGCGGGCCTATTGAACAATGAGCAGTTCTTC. Translation: CASSPLAGLLNNEQFF.

The rearrangement links TRBV11-2 to TRBJ2-7, with 8 bases lining up with TRBD2. Unmatched junction bases numbered 5, after V lost 0 bases and J lost 4 bases. The CDR3 contains 15 residues. Germline V gene lookup returns CDR1 SGHAT and CDR2 FQNNGV. The CDR3 bases are TGTGCCAGCAGCTTAGATCCCACTAGCGGATACGAGCAGTACTTC. It specifies CASSLDPTSGYEQYF.

This chain connects TRBV19 to TRBJ2-2; D is possibly TRBD1 (5 bases). Trimming left V 2 bases short and J 0 bases short, with 10 bases between. Germline V lookup: CDR1 LNHDA, CDR2 SQIVND (reference sequence). The CDR3 sequence is 16 residues long. In nucleotides, the CDR3 is TGTGCCAGTAGTATACCAGGGTCATCGAACACCGGGGAGCTGTTTTTT. This codes for CASSIPGSSNTGELFF.

This chain joins TRBV4-1 and TRBJ2-1, with TRBD2 as a possible D gene (5 bases). The CDR3 sequence is 13 residues long. Germline CDR1 reads MGHRA; CDR2 reads YSYEKL. Trimming cost V 4 bases and J 6 bases, with 10 bases left between them. CDR3 protein: CASSPLASNEQFF. CDR3 nucleotide sequence: TGCGCCAGCAGCCCCCTAGCATCCAATGAGCAGTTCTTC.

The chain carries TRBV4-3 and TRBJ2-1; 12 bases are a match to TRBD2. The CDR3 covers 16 residues. With V trimmed by 3 bases and J by 8 bases, 8 bases remained unmatched. Germline V gene data show CDR1 as LGHNA and CDR2 as YSLEER. CDR3 sequence reads: CASSQGGLAGWDEQFF. CDR3 in DNA: TGCGCCAGCAGCCAGGGCGGACTAGCGGGATGGGATGAGCAGTTCTTC.

The gene calls are TRBV6-1 and TRBJ2-7; 12 nucleotides align to TRBD1. The germline V gene encodes CDR1 MNHNS and CDR2 SASEGT. Germline trimming cut 10 bases from V and 2 bases from J; bases unmatched to any gene: 3. CDR3 length: 13 amino acids. CDR3 amino acids: CATGTGGTYEQYF. CDR3 coding DNA: TGTGCCACTGGGACAGGGGGCACCTACGAGCAGTACTTC.

This chain joins TRBV13 and TRBJ1-1, with D unresolved. There are 14 residues in the CDR3. V was shortened by 4 bases and J by 1 base, with 10 bases between the two germline ends. The germline V gene has CDR1 PRHDT and CDR2 FYEKMQ (reference sequence). CDR3 protein: CASSSSSKNTEAFF. The DNA of the CDR3 is TGTGCCAGCAGCTCGAGTTCTAAGAACACTGAAGCTTTCTTT.

The chain carries TRBV2 and TRBJ2-5, with a possible D match to TRBD2 (5 bases). The DNA end is a closer match to TRBJ2-7, so the J assignment may be wrong. The germline V gene encodes CDR1 SNHLY and CDR2 FYNNEI. CDR3 length: 13 amino acids. CDR3 nucleotide sequence: TGTGCCAGCAGTGGTGGACTTTCCCCCGAGCAGTACTTC. Its translation: CASSGGLSPEQYF.

V gene TRBV6-1 combines with J gene TRBJ2-3; TRBD1 might be the D (7 bases). Germline assignment: CDR1 MNHNS and CDR2 SASEGT. The V end was cut by 6 bases, the J end by 3 bases, with 10 bases between. The CDR3 is 13 residues long. The CDR3 here is CASSPGGTDTQYF. Written as DNA, the CDR3 is TGTGCCAGCAGCCCAGGGGGGACAGATACGCAGTATTTT.